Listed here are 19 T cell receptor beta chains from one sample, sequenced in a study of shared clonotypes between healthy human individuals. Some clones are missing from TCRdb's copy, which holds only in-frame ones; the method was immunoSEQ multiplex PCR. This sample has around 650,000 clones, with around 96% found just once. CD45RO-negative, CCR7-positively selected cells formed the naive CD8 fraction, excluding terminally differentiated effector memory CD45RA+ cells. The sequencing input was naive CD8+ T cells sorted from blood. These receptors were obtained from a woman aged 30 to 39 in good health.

Here the CDR3 reads CASSRQGEASQYF. The CDR3 DNA reads TGTGCCAGCAGCCGACAGGGCGAGGCTAGCCAGTACTTC. The chain has TRBV13 and TRBJ2-5; 7 bases align to TRBD1. Germline CDR1 reads PRHDT; CDR2 reads FYEKMQ (reference sequence). The CDR3 length is 13 residues. V shed 5 bases and J 10 bases; nucleotides not matched to a gene: 10.

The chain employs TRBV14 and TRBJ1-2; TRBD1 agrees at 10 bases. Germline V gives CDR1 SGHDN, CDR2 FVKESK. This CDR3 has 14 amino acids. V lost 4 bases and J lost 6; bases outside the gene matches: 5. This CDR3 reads CASSPGQGGHGYTF. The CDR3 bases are TGTGCCAGCAGCCCTGGACAGGGGGGTCATGGCTACACCTTC.

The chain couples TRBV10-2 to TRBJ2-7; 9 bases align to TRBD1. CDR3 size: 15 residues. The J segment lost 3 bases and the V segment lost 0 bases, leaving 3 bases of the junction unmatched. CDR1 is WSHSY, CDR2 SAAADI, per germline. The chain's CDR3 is CASSESDRGGYEQYF. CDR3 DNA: TGCGCCAGCAGTGAGTCGGACAGGGGAGGCTACGAGCAGTACTTC.

The CDR3 DNA sequence: TGTGCCATCTGTCCGGGTTTGACCCATGAGCAGTTCTTC. This translates into CAICPGLTHEQFF. The V call is TRBV10-3, the J call TRBJ2-1; D uncertain. Germline loops: CDR1 ENHRY, CDR2 SYGVKD. V was trimmed by 8 bases and J by 8 bases, leaving 16 bases between them. The CDR3 sequence is 13 residues long.

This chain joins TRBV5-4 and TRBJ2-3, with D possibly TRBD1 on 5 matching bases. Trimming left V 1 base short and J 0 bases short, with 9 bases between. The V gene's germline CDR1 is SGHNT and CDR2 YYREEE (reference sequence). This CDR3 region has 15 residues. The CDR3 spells CASSLRGSSTDTQYF. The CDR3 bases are TGTGCCAGCAGCTTGAGGGGTTCTAGCACAGATACGCAGTATTTT. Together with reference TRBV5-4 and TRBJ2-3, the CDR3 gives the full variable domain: ETGVTQSPTHLIKTRGQQVTLRCSSQSGHNTVSWYQQALGQGPQFIFQYYREEENGRGNFPPRFSGLQFPNYSSELNVNALELDDSALYLCASSLRGSSTDTQYFGPGTRLTVL.

The CDR3 sequence: CASSQGRQGGGYTF. In DNA, the CDR3 is TGCGCCAGCAGCCAAGGTCGACAGGGCGGTGGCTACACCTTC. The chain links TRBV4-1 to TRBJ1-2; 7 bases agree with TRBD1. The trim removed 1 base at V and 7 bases at J, leaving 6 bases unmatched. Per germline, CDR1 MGHRA and CDR2 YSYEKL. The CDR3 covers 14 residues.

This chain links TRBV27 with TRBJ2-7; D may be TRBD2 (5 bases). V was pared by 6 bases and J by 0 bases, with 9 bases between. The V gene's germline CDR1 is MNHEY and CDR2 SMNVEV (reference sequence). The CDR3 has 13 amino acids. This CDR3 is CASRVALSYEQYF. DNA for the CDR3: TGTGCCAGCAGGGTAGCGCTCTCCTACGAGCAGTACTTC.

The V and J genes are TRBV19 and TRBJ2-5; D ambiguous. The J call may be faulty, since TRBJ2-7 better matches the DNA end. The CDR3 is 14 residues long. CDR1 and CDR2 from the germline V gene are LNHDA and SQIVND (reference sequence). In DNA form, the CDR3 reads TGTGCCAGTAGTATAGGACACACTTCCTACGAGCAGTACTTC. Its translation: CASSIGHTSYEQYF.

The CDR3, as DNA: TGTGCCAGCAGTGATACAGGGACCTATGGCTACACCTTC. Translation gives CASSDTGTYGYTF. V is TRBV2 and J is TRBJ1-2; a weak D match, TRBD1 (6 bases). V gave up 3 bases and J gave up 4 bases, with 9 bases separating them. From germline, CDR1 is SNHLY and CDR2 FYNNEI. The CDR3 covers 13 residues. The full variable domain, its missing parts supplied by reference TRBV2 and TRBJ1-2, is EPEVTQTPSHQVTQMGQEVILRCVPISNHLYFYWYRQILGQKVEFLVSFYNNEISEKSEIFDDQFSVERPDGSNFTLKIRSTKLEDSAMYFCASSDTGTYGYTFGSGTRLTVV.

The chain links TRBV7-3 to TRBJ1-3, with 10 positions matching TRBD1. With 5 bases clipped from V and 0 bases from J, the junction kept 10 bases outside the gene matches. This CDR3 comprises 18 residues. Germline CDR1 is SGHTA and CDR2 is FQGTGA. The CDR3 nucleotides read TGTGCCAGCAGCCGGGACAGGGGACTTCCCGACTCTGGAAACACCATATATTTT. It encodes CASSRDRGLPDSGNTIYF.

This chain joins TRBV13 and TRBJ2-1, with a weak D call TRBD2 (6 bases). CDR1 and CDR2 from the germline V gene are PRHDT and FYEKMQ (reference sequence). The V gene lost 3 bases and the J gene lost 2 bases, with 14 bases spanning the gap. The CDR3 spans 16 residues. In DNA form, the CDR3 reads TGTGCCAGCAGCTTCACGGGGGAGCGGCCCTACAATGAGCAGTTCTTC. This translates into CASSFTGERPYNEQFF.

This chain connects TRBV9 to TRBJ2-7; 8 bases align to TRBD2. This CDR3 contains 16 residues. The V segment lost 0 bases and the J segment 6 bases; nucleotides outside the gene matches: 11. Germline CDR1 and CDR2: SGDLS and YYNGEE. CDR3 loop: CASSVASSGTPREQYF. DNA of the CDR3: TGTGCCAGCAGCGTAGCGAGTAGCGGGACTCCCCGCGAGCAGTACTTC.

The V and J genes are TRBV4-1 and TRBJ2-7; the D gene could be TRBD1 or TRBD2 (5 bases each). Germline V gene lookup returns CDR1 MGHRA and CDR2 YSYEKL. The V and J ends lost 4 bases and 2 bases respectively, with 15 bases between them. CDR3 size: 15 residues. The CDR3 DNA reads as TGCGCCAGCAGCCCGGGGCCGTCGGGGACCTACGAGCAGTACTTC. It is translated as CASSPGPSGTYEQYF.

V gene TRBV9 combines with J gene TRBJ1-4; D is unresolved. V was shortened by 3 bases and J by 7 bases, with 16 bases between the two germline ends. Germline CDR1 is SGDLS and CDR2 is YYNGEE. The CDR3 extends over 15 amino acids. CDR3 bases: TGTGCCAGCAGCGCAAGTGCAGTGGAACCTGAAAAACTGTTTTTT. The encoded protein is CASSASAVEPEKLFF.

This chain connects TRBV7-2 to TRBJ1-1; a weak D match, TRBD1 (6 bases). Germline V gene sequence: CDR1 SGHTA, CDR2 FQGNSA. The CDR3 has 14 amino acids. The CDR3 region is CASLGGAGNTEAFF. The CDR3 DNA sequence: TGTGCGAGTTTGGGGGGGGCAGGTAACACTGAAGCTTTCTTT.

The CDR3 is CASTPRYSVDEQFF. The CDR3 coding sequence is TGTGCCAGCACCCCGAGGTACTCAGTCGATGAGCAGTTCTTC. This chain uses TRBV28 with TRBJ2-1; D remains unclear. V lost 7 bases and J lost 8, with 18 bases in between. This CDR3 has 14 amino acids. Germline V gene lookup returns CDR1 MDHEN and CDR2 SYDVKM.

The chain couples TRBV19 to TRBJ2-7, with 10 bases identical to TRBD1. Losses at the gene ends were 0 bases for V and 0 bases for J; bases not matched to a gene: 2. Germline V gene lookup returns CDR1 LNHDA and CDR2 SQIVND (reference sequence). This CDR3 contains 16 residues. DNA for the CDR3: TGTGCCAGTAGTATAGACGGGACAGGGGACTCCTACGAGCAGTACTTC. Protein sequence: CASSIDGTGDSYEQYF.

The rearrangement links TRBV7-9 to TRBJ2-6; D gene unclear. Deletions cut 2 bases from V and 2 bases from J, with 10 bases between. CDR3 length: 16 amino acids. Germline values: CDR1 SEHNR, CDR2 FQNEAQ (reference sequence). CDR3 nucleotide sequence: TGTGCCAGCAGCTTAAGCGAATGGCCTGGGGCCAACGTCCTGACTTTC. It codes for CASSLSEWPGANVLTF. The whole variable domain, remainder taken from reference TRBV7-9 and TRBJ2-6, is DTGVSQNPRHKITKRGQNVTFRCDPISEHNRLYWYRQTLGQGPEFLTYFQNEAQLEKSRLLSDRFSAERPKGSFSTLEIQRTEQGDSAMYLCASSLSEWPGANVLTFGAGSRLTVL.

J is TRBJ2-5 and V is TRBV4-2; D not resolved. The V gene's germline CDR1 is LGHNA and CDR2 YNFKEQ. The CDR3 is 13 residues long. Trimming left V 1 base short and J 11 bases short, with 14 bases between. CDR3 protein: CASSQVTSGVQYF. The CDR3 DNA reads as TGTGCCAGCAGCCAAGTCACCAGTGGGGTACAGTACTTC.